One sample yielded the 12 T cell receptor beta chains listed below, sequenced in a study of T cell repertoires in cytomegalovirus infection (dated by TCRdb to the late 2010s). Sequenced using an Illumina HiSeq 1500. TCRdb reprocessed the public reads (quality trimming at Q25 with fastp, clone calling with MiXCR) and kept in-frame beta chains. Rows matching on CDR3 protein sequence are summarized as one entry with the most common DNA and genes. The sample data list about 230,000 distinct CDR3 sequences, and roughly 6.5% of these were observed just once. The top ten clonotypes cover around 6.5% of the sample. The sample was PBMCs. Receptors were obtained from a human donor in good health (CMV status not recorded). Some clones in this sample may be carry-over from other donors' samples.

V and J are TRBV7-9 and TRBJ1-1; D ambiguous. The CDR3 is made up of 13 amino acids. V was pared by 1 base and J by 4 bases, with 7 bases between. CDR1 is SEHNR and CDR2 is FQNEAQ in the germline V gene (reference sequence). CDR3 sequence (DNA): TGTGCCAGCAGCTTAGTTTCTCTCACTGAAGCTTTCTTT. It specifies CASSLVSLTEAFF. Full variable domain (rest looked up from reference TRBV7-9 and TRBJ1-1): DTGVSQNPRHKITKRGQNVTFRCDPISEHNRLYWYRQTLGQGPEFLTYFQNEAQLEKSRLLSDRFSAERPKGSFSTLEIQRTEQGDSAMYLCASSLVSLTEAFFGQGTRLTVV.

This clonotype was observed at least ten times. The CDR3 nucleotides read TGTGCCAGCAGCTCCAACTTGAATGAGCAGTTCTTC. Its protein product is CASSSNLNEQFF. The gene calls are TRBV11-3 and TRBJ2-1, with D unresolved. The V end lost 4 bases, the J end lost 7 bases, and 8 bases lay between the germline ends. Germline V gene sequence: CDR1 SGHNT, CDR2 YENEEA. The CDR3 is 12 amino acids. Full variable domain (remainder filled in from reference TRBV11-3 and TRBJ2-1): EAGVVQSPRYKIIEKKQPVAFWCNPISGHNTLYWYLQNLGQGPELLIRYENEEAVDDSQLPKDRFSAERLKGVDSTLKIQPAELGDSAVYLCASSSNLNEQFFGPGTRLTVL.

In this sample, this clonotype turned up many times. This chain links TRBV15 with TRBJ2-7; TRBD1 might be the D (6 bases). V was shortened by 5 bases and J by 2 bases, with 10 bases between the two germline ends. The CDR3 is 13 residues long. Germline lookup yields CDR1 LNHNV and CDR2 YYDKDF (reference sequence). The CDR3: CATSGTGPYEQYF. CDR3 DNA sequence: TGTGCCACCAGCGGAACAGGGCCCTACGAGCAGTACTTC.

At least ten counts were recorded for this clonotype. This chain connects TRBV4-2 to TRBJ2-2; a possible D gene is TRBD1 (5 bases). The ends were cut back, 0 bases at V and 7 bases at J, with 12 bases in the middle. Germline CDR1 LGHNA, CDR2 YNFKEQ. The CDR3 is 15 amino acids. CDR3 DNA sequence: TGTGCCAGCAGCCAAGAGTCAGGGAAAAGCGGGGAGCTGTTTTTT. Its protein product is CASSQESGKSGELFF.

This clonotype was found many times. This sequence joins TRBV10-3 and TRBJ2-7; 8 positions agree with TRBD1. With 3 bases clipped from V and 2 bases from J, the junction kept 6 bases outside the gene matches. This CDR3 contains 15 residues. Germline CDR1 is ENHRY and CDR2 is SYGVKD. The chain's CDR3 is CAISDRGQGTYEQYF. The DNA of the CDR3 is TGTGCCATCAGTGATCGAGGACAGGGTACCTACGAGCAGTACTTC.

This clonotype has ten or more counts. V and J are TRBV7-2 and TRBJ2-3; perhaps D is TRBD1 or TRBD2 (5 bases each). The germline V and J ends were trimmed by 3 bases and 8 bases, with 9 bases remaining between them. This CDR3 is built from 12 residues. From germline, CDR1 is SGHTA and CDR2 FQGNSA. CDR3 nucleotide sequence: TGTGCCAGCAGCTTGGGACCGTCTACGCAGTATTTT. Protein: CASSLGPSTQYF.

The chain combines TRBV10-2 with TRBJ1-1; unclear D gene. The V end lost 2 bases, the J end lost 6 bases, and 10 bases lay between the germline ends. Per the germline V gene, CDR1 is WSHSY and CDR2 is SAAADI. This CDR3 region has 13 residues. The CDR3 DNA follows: TGCGCCAGCAGTGAGGTATCAGGCGCTGAAGCTTTCTTT. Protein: CASSEVSGAEAFF.

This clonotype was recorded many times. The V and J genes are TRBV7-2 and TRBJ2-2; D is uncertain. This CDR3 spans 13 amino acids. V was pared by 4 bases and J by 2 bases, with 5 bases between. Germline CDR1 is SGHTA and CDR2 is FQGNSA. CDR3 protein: CASSSPNTGELFF. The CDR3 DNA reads TGTGCCAGCAGCTCCCCAAACACCGGGGAGCTGTTTTTT.

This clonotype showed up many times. The CDR3 DNA reads as TGTGCCAGCAGCCAAGGTTTCGGGCAGTACTTC. It is translated as CASSQGFGQYF. The rearrangement links TRBV14 to TRBJ2-7, with D uncertain. This CDR3 spans 11 amino acids. Trimming took off 1 base at V and 9 bases at J, with 7 bases between the two ends. Looked up from germline, CDR1 is SGHDN and CDR2 is FVKESK.

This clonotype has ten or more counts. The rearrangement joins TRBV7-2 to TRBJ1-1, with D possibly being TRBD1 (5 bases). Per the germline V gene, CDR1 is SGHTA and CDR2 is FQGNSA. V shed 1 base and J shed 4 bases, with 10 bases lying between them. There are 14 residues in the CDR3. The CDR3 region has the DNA TGTGCCAGCAGCTTAGGGAGGGGTAGCACTGAAGCTTTCTTT. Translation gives CASSLGRGSTEAFF.

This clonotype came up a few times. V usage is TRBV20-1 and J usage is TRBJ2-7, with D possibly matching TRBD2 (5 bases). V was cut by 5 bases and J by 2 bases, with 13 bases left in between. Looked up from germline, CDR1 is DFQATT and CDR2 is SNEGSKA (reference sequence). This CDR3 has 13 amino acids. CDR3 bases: TGCAGTGCTGCCGGACTTGCAACCTACGAGCAGTACTTC. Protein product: CSAAGLATYEQYF.

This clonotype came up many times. CDR3 residues: CASSLIGQSNGYTF. The CDR3 DNA follows: TGTGCCAGCAGTCTTATCGGACAGTCCAATGGCTACACCTTC. The gene calls are TRBV12-3 or TRBV12-4 and TRBJ1-2, with D possibly TRBD1 on 6 matching bases. V was trimmed by 5 bases and J by 6 bases, leaving 16 bases between them. The CDR3 runs 14 residues.